These T cell receptor beta chains were read from a single sample in a study of T cell clones after liver transplantation. TCRdb keeps only in-frame clones here, not all; method: immunoSEQ multiplex PCR. The repertoire holds 65,000 to 80,000 clones, approximately 87% seen once, with less than 3.5% in the top ten. Source: CD4+ T cells from blood, taken at the 22-month timepoint. The source of these receptors is a human patient who received a liver transplant. Some T cells here may be from the graft donor. CDR3s include the opening cysteine and the closing phenylalanine or tryptophan. A D gene is named only where the DNA matches it firmly. Clone size is stated in some rows and not others, as once, few, many or a class when expanded.

TRBV6-1,-,TRBJ1-5,-,CASSELVFGGSNQPQHF,TGTGCCAGCAGTGAATTGGTATTTGGTGGGAGCAATCAGCCCCAGCATTTT
TRBV4-2,-,TRBJ2-2,-,CASSQESRQYTGELFF,TGTGCCAGCAGCCAAGAGAGTCGACAGTACACCGGGGAGCTGTTTTTT
TRBV4-2,-,TRBJ2-3,-,CASSQWGVADTRTDTQYF,TGTGCCAGCAGCCAATGGGGGGTCGCCGACACTCGCACAGATACGCAGTATTTT
TRBV28,many,TRBJ1-3,-,CASSPPIGNTIYF,TGTGCCAGCAGTCCCCCCATTGGAAACACCATATATTTT
TRBV7-2,-,TRBJ2-1,-,CASSPSFDPRRNEQFF,TGTGCCAGCAGCCCTAGCTTTGACCCACGACGGAATGAGCAGTTCTTC
TRBV2,few,TRBJ1-5,-,CASTVVNSNQPQHF,TGTGCCAGCACTGTAGTGAATAGCAATCAGCCCCAGCATTTT
TRBV18,-,TRBJ1-1,TRBD1,CASSPGTGNTEAFF,TGTGCCAGCTCACCCGGGACAGGAAACACTGAAGCTTTCTTT
TRBV7-3,-,TRBJ2-3,-,CASSLTGSTDTQYF,TGTGCCAGCAGCTTAACGGGGAGCACAGATACGCAGTATTTT
TRBV4-1,once,TRBJ2-4,-,CASSQEGQGRNIQYF,TGCGCCAGCAGCCAAGAAGGGCAGGGCCGGAACATTCAGTACTTC
TRBV5-1,-,TRBJ1-2,-,CASSLSQSYGYTF,TGCGCCAGCAGCTTGAGTCAGAGCTATGGCTACACCTTC
TRBV12-5,medium-sized,TRBJ2-3,-,CASGLGLAEADTQYF,TGTGCTAGTGGTTTAGGACTGGCAGAGGCAGATACGCAGTATTTT
TRBV30,-,TRBJ1-2,-,CAWSAPRLMGGYTF,TGTGCCTGGAGTGCCCCCAGATTGATGGGTGGCTACACCTTC
TRBV21-1,-,TRBJ1-1,-,CASSHEAGVEAFF,TGTGCCAGCAGCCACGAAGCGGGGGTTGAAGCTTTCTTT
TRBV5-1,-,TRBJ1-2,TRBD1,CASSPGQGNGYTF,TGCGCCAGCAGTCCTGGACAGGGCAATGGCTACACCTTC
TRBV28,-,TRBJ1-2,-,CASSPTGAYGYTF,TGTGCCAGCAGTCCTACAGGAGCCTATGGCTACACCTTC
TRBV27,-,TRBJ1-2,-,CASGALGSYTF,TGTGCCAGCGGAGCTCTAGGGTCTTACACCTTC
TRBV2,-,TRBJ1-2,TRBD1,CASSTGTGDYGYTF,TGTGCCAGCAGTACCGGGACAGGGGACTATGGCTACACCTTC
TRBV28,-,TRBJ1-2,TRBD1,CASSQGGPNYGYTF,TGTGCCAGCAGCCAGGGGGGTCCTAACTATGGCTACACCTTC
TRBV29-1,-,TRBJ2-2,TRBD1,CSVFTGQLTGELFF,TGCAGCGTTTTTACGGGACAGCTTACCGGGGAGCTGTTTTTT
TRBV7-2,-,TRBJ2-2,-,CASSTKNTGELFF,TGTGCCAGCAGCACAAAGAACACCGGGGAGCTGTTTTTT
TRBV5-1,-,TRBJ1-2,-,CASSPTLGYGYTF,TGCGCCAGCAGCCCGACCCTAGGCTATGGCTACACCTTC
TRBV7-2,-,TRBJ1-4,-,CASSLARVGEKLFF,TGTGCCAGCAGCTTAGCCAGGGTGGGGGAAAAACTGTTTTTT
TRBV7-6,-,TRBJ2-2,-,CASSLTGIGTGELFF,TGTGCCAGCAGCTTAACCGGGATTGGAACCGGGGAGCTGTTTTTT
TRBV6-5,-,TRBJ2-7,-,CASSYAQVGSYEQYF,TGTGCCAGCAGTTACGCGCAGGTCGGATCCTACGAGCAGTACTTC
TRBV6-5,-,TRBJ2-2,-,CATQGGSKGTGELFF,TGTGCCACCCAGGGGGGGAGTAAGGGCACCGGGGAGCTGTTTTTT
TRBV27,-,TRBJ1-6,-,CASSPSRGNSPLHF,TGTGCCAGCAGCCCCTCTCGGGGTAATTCACCCCTCCACTTT
TRBV5-6,-,TRBJ2-7,TRBD1,CASSPYRGSYEQYF,TGTGCCAGCAGCCCCTACAGGGGGTCCTACGAGCAGTACTTC
TRBV5-8,-,TRBJ1-5,-,CASSLAAGNGPQHF,TGTGCCAGCAGCTTGGCCGCAGGGAATGGGCCCCAGCATTTT
TRBV6-1,-,TRBJ2-7,-,CASRLSYEQYF,TGTGCCAGCAGGCTCTCCTACGAGCAGTACTTC
TRBV4-2,-,TRBJ2-7,-,CASSQDPPGPTTYEQYF,TGTGCCAGCAGCCAAGATCCTCCCGGACCCACGACCTACGAGCAGTACTTC
TRBV7-9,-,TRBJ1-5,-,CASSGGKTQPQHF,TGTGCCAGCAGCGGGGGTAAAACACAGCCCCAGCATTTT
TRBV29-1,-,TRBJ2-5,-,CSASPGETQYF,TGCAGCGCATCCCCAGGAGAGACCCAGTACTTC
TRBV11-2,-,TRBJ2-1,TRBD2,CASSRNIAGGYNEQFF,TGTGCCAGCAGCCGAAATATAGCGGGTGGATACAATGAGCAGTTCTTC
TRBV20-1,-,TRBJ2-7,-,CSARQTYEQYF,TGCAGTGCTAGACAGACCTACGAGCAGTACTTC
TRBV7-2,-,TRBJ2-2,-,CASSLEQAGELFF,TGTGCCAGCAGCTTAGAACAGGCCGGGGAGCTGTTTTTT
TRBV6-6,-,TRBJ2-1,TRBD2,CASSSLTSGGALEQFF,TGTGCCAGCAGTTCCCTAACTAGCGGGGGGGCCCTTGAGCAGTTCTTC
TRBV19,-,TRBJ2-7,-,CASTISETSREQYF,TGTGCCAGTACCATATCCGAGACTAGTCGCGAGCAGTACTTC
TRBV2,-,TRBJ1-1,-,CASSELVQSTEAFF,TGTGCCAGCAGTGAATTGGTGCAAAGCACTGAAGCTTTCTTT
TRBV19,once,TRBJ2-1,-,CASSIPSVYNEQFF,TGTGCCAGTAGTATTCCTAGCGTGTACAATGAGCAGTTCTTC
TRBV27,-,TRBJ2-1,TRBD1,CASNWGRTGGLSEQFF,TGTGCCAGCAATTGGGGGAGGACAGGGGGTCTAAGTGAGCAGTTCTTC